Sequencing of this T cell receptor beta chain was carried out in a study of Ad26.COV2.S vaccination and SARS-CoV-2 variants. Whole-study context: The donor was enrolled in the Ad26.COV2.S arm of the COV1001 trial. Recipients of Ad26.COV2.S got it intramuscularly, once or twice 56 days apart.

Findings and caveats of the study: From the TCR breadth and depth analyses, total T cell responses may have been underestimated.

As regards this clone: Its antigen is unidentified.

Produced via immunoSEQ multiplex PCR; TCRdb's table is partial and in-frame only. The data show more than 350,000 clones, 75% to 95% seen once. Treatment: about 20 received Ad26.COV2.S at low or high dose, single or two shots; roughly five received placebo; per-sample allocation not given. Specimen acquisition occurred on day 63 following the initial vaccine or placebo injection. An adult of 18-55 years in Boston served as donor. Germline loops: CDR1 MNHEY, CDR2 SVGEGT. With 5 bases clipped from V and 14 bases from J, the junction kept 7 bases outside the gene matches. The CDR3 spans 11 residues. The chain employs TRBV6-2 or TRBV6-3 and TRBJ2-5, with TRBD1 matching over 8 bases. Sequenced material: peripheral blood, taken in a trial of Ad26.COV2.S vaccine versus placebo. The receptor's source is a person aged 18-60 years who received the Ad26.COV2.S COVID-19 vaccine or a placebo. CDR3 sequence: CASSHRQGHYF. CDR3 bases: TGTGCCAGCAGTCACCGACAGGGGCACTACTTC.